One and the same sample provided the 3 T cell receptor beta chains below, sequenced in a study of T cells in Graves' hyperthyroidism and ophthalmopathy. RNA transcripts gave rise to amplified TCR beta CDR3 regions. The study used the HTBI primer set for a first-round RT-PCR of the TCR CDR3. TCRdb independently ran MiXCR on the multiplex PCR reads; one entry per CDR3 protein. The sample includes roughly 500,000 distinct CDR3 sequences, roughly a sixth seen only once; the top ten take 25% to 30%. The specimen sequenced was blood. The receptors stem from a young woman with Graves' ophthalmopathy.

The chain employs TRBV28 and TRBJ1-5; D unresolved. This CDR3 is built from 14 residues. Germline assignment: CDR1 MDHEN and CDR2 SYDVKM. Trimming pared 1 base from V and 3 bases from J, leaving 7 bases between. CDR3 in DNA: TGTGCCAGCAGTTTATCCAGCTACAATCAGCCCCAGCATTTT. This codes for CASSLSSYNQPQHF.

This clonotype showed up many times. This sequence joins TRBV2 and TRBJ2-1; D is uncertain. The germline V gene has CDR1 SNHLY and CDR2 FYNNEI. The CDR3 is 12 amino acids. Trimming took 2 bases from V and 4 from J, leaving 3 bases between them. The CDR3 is CASSERYNEQFF. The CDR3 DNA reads TGTGCCAGCAGTGAACGGTACAATGAGCAGTTCTTC.

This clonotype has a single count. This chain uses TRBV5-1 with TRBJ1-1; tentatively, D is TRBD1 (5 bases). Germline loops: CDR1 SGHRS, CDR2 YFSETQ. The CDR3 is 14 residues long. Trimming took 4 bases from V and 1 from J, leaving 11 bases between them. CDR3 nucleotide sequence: TGCGCCAGCAGCCGCGGGGCGGCGAACACTGAAGCTTTCTTT. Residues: CASSRGAANTEAFF.